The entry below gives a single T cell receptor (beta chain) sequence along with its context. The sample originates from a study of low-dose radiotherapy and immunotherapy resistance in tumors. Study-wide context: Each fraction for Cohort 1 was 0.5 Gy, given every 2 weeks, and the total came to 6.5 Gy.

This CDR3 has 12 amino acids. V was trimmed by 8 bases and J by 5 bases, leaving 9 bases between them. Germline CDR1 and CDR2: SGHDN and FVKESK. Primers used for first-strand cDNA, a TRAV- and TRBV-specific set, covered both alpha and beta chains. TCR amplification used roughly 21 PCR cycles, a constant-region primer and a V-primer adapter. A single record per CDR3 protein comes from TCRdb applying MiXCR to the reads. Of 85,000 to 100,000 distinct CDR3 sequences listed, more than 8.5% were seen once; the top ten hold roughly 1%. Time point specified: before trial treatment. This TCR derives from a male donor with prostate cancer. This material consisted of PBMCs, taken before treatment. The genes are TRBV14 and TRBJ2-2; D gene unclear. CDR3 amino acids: CASGFSTGELFF. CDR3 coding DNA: TGTGCCAGCGGGTTTTCGACCGGGGAGCTGTTTTTT.